The 2 T cell receptor beta chains presented below share a single source sample, sequenced in a study. MiXCR, run by TCRdb on the 5' RACE reads, gives a single entry per CDR3 protein. The top ten hold 3.5% to 4% of the sample, which has about 41,000 distinct CDR3 sequences, less than 35% seen once. Sequences were obtained from memory CD4+ T cells sorted from a lymph node. This sample's subset: memory CD4+ T cells, CD4+CD45RO+CD25-. These receptors came from a female donor with breast cancer.

This clonotype was observed a handful of times. This likely comes from a read error, as the CDR3 has no conserved phenylalanine or tryptophan at its end. Because the CDR3's place on the DNA is in doubt, the DNA is left out and the CDR3 is given as listed by TCRdb. This chain uses TRBV4-1 with TRBJ1-4; no DNA check was done on the table's D call, TRBD1. The CDR3 adds up to 9 amino acids, both ends counted. CDR1 MGHRA and CDR2 YSYEKL come from the germline V gene. The CDR3 is CASSLRDSG.

V is TRBV6-5 and J is TRBJ1-3, with a possible D match to TRBD1 (5 bases). There are 16 residues in the CDR3. Germline V gene data show CDR1 as MNHEY and CDR2 as SVGAGI. V shed 3 bases and J shed 0 bases, with 12 bases lying between them. In DNA form, the CDR3 reads TGTGCCAGCAGTTATGGGACGGGATACTCTGGAAACACCATATATTTT. Amino acid sequence: CASSYGTGYSGNTIYF.